Given below is one T cell receptor (beta chain) in context. Its antigen is undetermined. Each sample's TCRB immunosequencing used around 510 nanograms of biopsy DNA. Profiled with immunoSEQ multiplex PCR; TCRdb holds only in-frame clones, not every one. The sample shows approximately 4,000 clones, just under 85% of them seen only once. The data originate from a study of T cell repertoires in ileal Crohn's disease. Study-level background: At surgery, 30% to 35% of patients smoked, with median disease duration roughly 7.2 years. About half of patients got postoperative therapy: around ten thiopurines, around 19 anti-TNF. Overall study findings and caveats: Clonality above 26.8% at surgery always came with endoscopic recurrence.

The V gene end was trimmed by 3 bases and the J gene end by 1 base; junction bases not matched to a gene: 0. The germline CDR1 and CDR2 sequences are MRHNA and SNTAGT. This CDR3 region has 15 residues. The sequenced sample was ileal tissue. V is TRBV6-4 and J is TRBJ2-1; 10 nucleotides line up with TRBD2. This clonotype originated in an adult with Crohn's disease. CDR3 amino acids: CASSELAGSYNEQFF. DNA for the CDR3: TGTGCCAGCAGTGAACTAGCGGGATCCTACAATGAGCAGTTCTTC.